This T cell receptor (beta chain) stems from a study of blood T cells in healthy people across ages. Study outcomes and limitations: Compared with aged donors, long-lived donors showed fewer expanded clones, suggesting selection.

This clonotype is a singleton in its sample. No antigen is known for it. At one boundary the junction diverges from the germline segment, which might be a read error. The second PCR ran about 6 to 12 cycles with a sample-barcoded 5' primer and J-beta primers. No fewer than 3 million CDR3-containing paired-end reads came from each sample. TCRdb reprocessed the 5' RACE reads with MiXCR, giving one entry per CDR3 protein. The sample has hundreds of thousands of distinct CDR3 sequences, about half seen once. This CDR3 is 15 amino acids long. The chain joins TRBV12-3 or TRBV12-4 to TRBJ2-3; 9 nucleotides agree with TRBD1. Sequencing was carried out using blood. This sequence was found in an elderly man in good health. CDR3 in amino acids: CASERGTGLTDTQYF. In DNA form, the CDR3 reads TGTGCCAGTGAACGTGGGACAGGGCTGACAGATACGCAATATTTT.